This TCR beta chain is from a study of regulatory T cells in long-lasting Graves disease. This clonotype was observed a handful of times. This CDR3 spans 16 amino acids. V was pared by 4 bases and J by 5 bases, with 9 bases of the junction left unmatched. Germline values: CDR1 DFQATT, CDR2 SNEGSKA (reference sequence). As for time point: newly diagnosed GD, antithyroid drugs for less than 3 months. Scientists built the TCR library using RNA that was extracted from PBMCs. Relying on iRepertoire HTBI primers and Arm-PCR of CDR3 regions, the team built TCR beta libraries. TCRdb analysed the multiplex PCR reads with MiXCR anew, one entry per CDR3 protein. This table has about 540,000 distinct CDR3 sequences, roughly 14% appearing once. The sample was also reused in another study, on T cells in Graves' hyperthyroidism and ophthalmopathy.

Source: peripheral blood mononuclear cells (PBMCs), taken at new diagnosis, from a patient treated with antithyroid drugs. The chain employs TRBV20-1 and TRBJ2-5, with 14 nucleotides matching TRBD2. The clonotype was recovered from a man aged 30 to 45 with Graves disease. As DNA, the CDR3 is TGCAGTGCTATCTCAGGGGGACTAGCGGGAGTTGAGACCCAGTACTTC. Residues: CSAISGGLAGVETQYF.